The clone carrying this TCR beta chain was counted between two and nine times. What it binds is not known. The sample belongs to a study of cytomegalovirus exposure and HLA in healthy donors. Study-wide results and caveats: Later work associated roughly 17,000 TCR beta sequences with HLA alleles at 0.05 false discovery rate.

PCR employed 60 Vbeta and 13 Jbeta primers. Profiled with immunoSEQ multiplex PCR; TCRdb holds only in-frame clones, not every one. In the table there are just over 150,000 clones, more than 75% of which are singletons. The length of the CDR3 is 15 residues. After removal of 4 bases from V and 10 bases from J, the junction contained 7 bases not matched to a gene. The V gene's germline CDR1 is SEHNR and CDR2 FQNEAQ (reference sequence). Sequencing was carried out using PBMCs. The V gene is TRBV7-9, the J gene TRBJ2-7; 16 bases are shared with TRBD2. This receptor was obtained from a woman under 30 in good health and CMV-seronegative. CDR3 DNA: TGTGCCAGCAGCTCGGGACTAGCGGGAGGGCGCGTCCAGTACTTC. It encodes CASSSGLAGGRVQYF.